The rows below give T cell receptor beta chains drawn from one sample of a study of cytomegalovirus exposure and HLA in healthy donors. Assay used: immunoSEQ multiplex PCR; TCRdb lists only in-frame clones, some missing. The sample lists about 110,000 clones; 70% to 80% were seen once. Sequenced sample: PBMCs. The receptor source for this set is a young man in good health and CMV-seronegative. The CDR3 runs from the conserved cysteine through the conserved F or W. The order of the fields is CDR3 protein, CDR3 DNA, J gene, clone size, D gene, V gene. The D gene is left open where the match is weak. Only some rows state a clone size, as once, few, many or a class for expanded clones.

CASSLGTAHEQYF	TGTGCCAGCAGCTTGGGGACAGCCCACGAGCAGTACTTC	TRBJ2-7	many	.	TRBV5-6
CSSSSGDRNSPLHF	TGTTCCAGCAGCTCTGGGGACAGGAATTCACCCCTCCACTTT	TRBJ1-6	.	TRBD1	TRBV7-9
CASSIYGGSYNEQFF	TGTGCCAGTAGTATATACGGGGGGAGCTACAATGAGCAGTTCTTC	TRBJ2-1	.	TRBD2	TRBV19
CSGGGADTQYF	TGCAGTGGAGGGGGGGCAGATACGCAGTATTTT	TRBJ2-3	.	.	TRBV20-1
CATSTVSYEQYF	TGTGCCACCTCGACAGTCTCCTACGAGCAGTACTTC	TRBJ2-7	.	.	TRBV2
CATSSRGGEKLFF	TGTGCCACCAGCAGTAGGGGAGGTGAAAAACTGTTTTTT	TRBJ1-4	.	.	TRBV15
CASSSGTPINEQFF	TGCGCCAGCAGCTCCGGGACTCCAATAAATGAGCAGTTCTTC	TRBJ2-1	once	.	TRBV5-1
CASSSAGTGQTGANVLTF	TGTGCCAGCAGTTCGGCCGGGACAGGGCAGACTGGGGCCAACGTCCTGACTTTC	TRBJ2-6	once	TRBD1	TRBV2
CASRVVVGNTEAFF	TGCGCCAGCCGAGTGGTCGTCGGGAACACTGAAGCTTTCTTT	TRBJ1-1	.	.	TRBV5-1
CATRTSANNEQFF	TGTGCCACCAGGACTAGCGCAAACAATGAGCAGTTCTTC	TRBJ2-1	.	TRBD2	TRBV2
CASSQDRGIGEQYF	TGCGCCAGCAGCCAAGACAGGGGGATCGGCGAGCAGTACTTC	TRBJ2-7	.	TRBD1	TRBV4-3
CASMQGWNSPLHF	TGTGCCAGCATGCAGGGTTGGAATTCACCCCTCCACTTT	TRBJ1-6	.	.	TRBV6-1
CASSKEEAGGHYGYTF	TGTGCCAGCAGCAAAGAGGAGGCAGGGGGGCACTATGGCTACACCTTC	TRBJ1-2	.	.	TRBV21-1
CASSYSSSYEQYF	TGTGCCAGCAGCTATTCGAGCTCCTACGAGCAGTACTTC	TRBJ2-7	once	.	TRBV7-2
CASTSGQGFKETQYF	TGTGCCAGCACCTCGGGACAGGGCTTCAAAGAGACCCAGTACTTC	TRBJ2-5	.	TRBD1	TRBV6-1
CASSLARVDTQYF	TGTGCCAGCAGCTTAGCGCGAGTAGATACGCAGTATTTT	TRBJ2-3	.	.	TRBV7-2
CASSLLQGNYGYTF	TGTGCCAGCAGCTTACTACAGGGGAACTATGGCTACACCTTC	TRBJ1-2	once	TRBD1	TRBV7-2
CASSPPAGEVYEQYF	TGTGCCAGCAGCCCCCCCGCGGGGGAAGTCTACGAGCAGTACTTC	TRBJ2-7	many	TRBD2	TRBV4-2
CASSLAQGPGEQYF	TGTGCCAGCAGCTTAGCGCAGGGCCCCGGGGAGCAGTACTTC	TRBJ2-7	few	.	TRBV7-9
CSVWGAGGEKLFF	TGCAGCGTTTGGGGAGCAGGGGGAGAAAAACTGTTTTTT	TRBJ1-4	.	TRBD1	TRBV29-1
CASSSGGSPEAFF	TGTGCCAGCAGCTCAGGGGGGTCCCCCGAAGCTTTCTTT	TRBJ1-1	.	TRBD1	TRBV7-3
CASSPVTVATNEKLFF	TGTGCCAGCAGCCCGGTTACAGTGGCAACTAATGAAAAACTGTTTTTT	TRBJ1-4	few	.	TRBV7-9
CASRTGQGTNQPQHF	TGCGCCAGCAGAACCGGACAGGGGACGAATCAGCCCCAGCATTTT	TRBJ1-5	few	TRBD1	TRBV5-1
CASSRMTANTEAFF	TGCGCCAGCAGCCGCATGACAGCGAACACTGAAGCTTTCTTT	TRBJ1-1	.	.	TRBV4-1
CARTPGGHRDEQYF	TGTGCCAGGACCCCAGGGGGCCATAGGGACGAGCAGTACTTC	TRBJ2-7	.	TRBD1	TRBV4-2
CASSSAGLAGGGDTQYF	TGTGCCAGCAGTTCAGCCGGACTAGCGGGGGGGGGAGATACGCAGTATTTT	TRBJ2-3	.	TRBD2	TRBV28
CASSLGGAGEKLFF	TGTGCCAGCAGTTTGGGGGGGGCCGGGGAAAAACTGTTTTTT	TRBJ1-4	.	.	TRBV27
CASSFQGGVRYF	TGTGCCAGCAGCTTCCAGGGGGGTGTCCGGTATTTT	TRBJ2-3	.	.	TRBV11-2
CSVRRDGSSYEQYF	TGCAGCGTCCGTCGGGACGGGAGCTCCTACGAGCAGTACTTC	TRBJ2-7	.	.	TRBV29-1
CASSRQLAGETQYF	TGTGCTAGCAGCCGCCAACTAGCAGGAGAGACCCAGTACTTC	TRBJ2-5	.	.	TRBV7-7
CASSHPAGTSSYPSETQYF	TGTGCCAGCAGCCACCCAGCCGGGACTAGCTCATATCCTTCGGAGACCCAGTACTTC	TRBJ2-5	.	TRBD2	TRBV9
CASSYPGRTNTEAFF	TGTGCCAGCAGTTACCCCGGGAGGACGAACACTGAAGCTTTCTTT	TRBJ1-1	.	.	TRBV28
CASSVEPGQDYYMSNQPQHF	TGCGCCAGCAGCGTAGAACCGGGACAGGACTATTATATGAGCAATCAGCCCCAGCATTTT	TRBJ1-5	.	TRBD1	TRBV5-1
CASSFSASGGPNTGELFF	TGTGCCAGCAGCTTTTCCGCTAGCGGGGGGCCGAACACCGGGGAGCTGTTTTTT	TRBJ2-2	.	TRBD2	TRBV5-4
CASSQLAGGSNEQFF	TGTGCCAGCAGCCAACTAGCGGGGGGAAGCAATGAGCAGTTCTTC	TRBJ2-1	.	TRBD2	TRBV7-9
CASSLGQGGLHGYTF	TGTGCCAGCAGCTTAGGACAGGGGGGGCTCCATGGCTACACCTTC	TRBJ1-2	.	TRBD1	TRBV7-9
CASSRVGTDTQYF	TGTGCCAGTAGCAGGGTGGGTACAGATACGCAGTATTTT	TRBJ2-3	.	.	TRBV19
CASSEQYF	TGTGCCAGCAGCGAGCAGTACTTC	TRBJ2-7	.	.	TRBV2
CATSFPTSGVETQYF	TGTGCCACCAGCTTCCCGACTAGCGGGGTTGAGACCCAGTACTTC	TRBJ2-5	.	TRBD2	TRBV15
CASSLGGGAGDTQYF	TGTGCCAGCAGCTTGGGGGGAGGGGCCGGAGATACGCAGTATTTT	TRBJ2-3	.	TRBD2	TRBV7-7
CATSVQGAYEQYF	TGTGCCACCAGCGTACAGGGGGCTTACGAGCAGTACTTC	TRBJ2-7	few	TRBD1	TRBV15
CASSEDRGVHEQYF	TGTGCCAGCAGTGAAGACAGGGGGGTCCACGAGCAGTACTTC	TRBJ2-7	.	TRBD1	TRBV25-1
CASSFPGEKAETQYF	TGTGCCAGCAGCTTCCCGGGAGAAAAGGCGGAGACCCAGTACTTC	TRBJ2-5	.	.	TRBV5-4
CASSQVTFISQGTNYGYTF	TGTGCCAGCAGCCAAGTGACCTTCATCTCCCAGGGGACGAACTATGGCTACACCTTC	TRBJ1-2	once	.	TRBV14
CASSQGLETQYF	TGTGCCAGCAGCCAGGGATTGGAGACCCAGTACTTC	TRBJ2-5	.	.	TRBV6-5
CATSSGTAQTYEQYF	TGTGCCACCAGCAGTGGGACAGCACAAACCTACGAGCAGTACTTC	TRBJ2-7	once	TRBD1	TRBV15
CASSSPSLNNEQFF	TGTGCCAGCAGTTCCCCTAGCCTCAACAATGAGCAGTTCTTC	TRBJ2-1	.	.	TRBV28
CASSSLSGTGPGGTYEQYF	TGTGCCAGCAGCTCCTTGTCGGGGACAGGGCCCGGCGGGACCTACGAGCAGTACTTC	TRBJ2-7	.	TRBD1	TRBV5-6
CASRLDRNEQYF	TGTGCCAGCAGACTGGACAGAAACGAGCAGTACTTC	TRBJ2-7	.	.	TRBV2
CASSLRSVAGSVYF	TGTGCCAGCAGCCTGAGGAGCGTCGCGGGCTCCGTATATTTT	TRBJ1-3	.	.	TRBV28
CASDLSGGGNEQFF	TGCGCCAGCGACTTGAGCGGGGGCGGGAATGAGCAGTTCTTC	TRBJ2-1	.	TRBD2	TRBV5-1